This T cell receptor (beta chain) was sequenced during a study of control samples from healthy donors and cancer patients. V trimming: 4 bases; J trimming: 4 bases; junction bases outside the gene matches: 7. There are 14 residues in the CDR3. Germline CDR1 is SGHKS and CDR2 is YYEKEE (reference sequence). Sequenced by immunoSEQ multiplex PCR; TCRdb stores in-frame clones only, minus some. The sample holds tens of thousands of clones, about 89% seen once. A few counts support this clone. The receptor comes from a woman aged 25 to 39 in good health. Material for sequencing was blood. V is TRBV5-5 and J is TRBJ1-2; TRBD1 matches at 7 bases. CDR3 bases: TGTGCCAGCAGCATTACAGGGGTCGGCTATGGCTACACCTTC. This encodes CASSITGVGYGYTF.